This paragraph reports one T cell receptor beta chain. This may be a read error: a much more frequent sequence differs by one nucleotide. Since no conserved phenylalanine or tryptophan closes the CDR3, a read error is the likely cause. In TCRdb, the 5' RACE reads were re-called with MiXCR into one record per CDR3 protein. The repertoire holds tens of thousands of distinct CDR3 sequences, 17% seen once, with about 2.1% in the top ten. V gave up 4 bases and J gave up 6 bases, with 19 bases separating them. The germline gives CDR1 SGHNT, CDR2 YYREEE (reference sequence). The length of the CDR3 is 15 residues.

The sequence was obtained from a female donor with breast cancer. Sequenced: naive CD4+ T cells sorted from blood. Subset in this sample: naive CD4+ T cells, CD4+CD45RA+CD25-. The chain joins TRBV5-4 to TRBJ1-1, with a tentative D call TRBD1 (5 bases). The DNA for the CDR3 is TGTGCCAGCAGCCCGCCCCAAGGAAGAGGGGCTGAAGCTTTCCTT. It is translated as CASSPPQGRGAEAFL.